These 25 T cell receptor beta chains share one sample of origin, sequenced in a study of blood T cell repertoires in COVID-19 (TCRdb year 2020). The library was obtained by the immunoSEQ multiplex PCR assay. TCRdb limited this immuneACCESS table to in-frame rearrangements with V and J called. A share of clones is missing; checked studies link under half to unresolved V genes, and the rest is unexplained. For this sample the table gives tens of thousands of clones, of which about 74% were detected only once. The ten top clones hold around 4% of the sample. Sequenced: peripheral blood. These receptors were taken from a man aged 70 or older with COVID-19, enrolled during active disease.

The V gene is TRBV3-1 (or the pseudogene TRBV3-2), the J gene TRBJ2-2; D not certain. Between the trimmed V and J ends, which lost 4 bases and 5 bases, there was a span of 11 bases. CDR3 length equals 14 residues. Per the germline V gene, CDR1 is LGHDT and CDR2 is YNNKEL (reference sequence). The CDR3 DNA reads TGTGCCAGCAGCCCAAGAGCCTTGACCGGGGAGCTGTTTTTT. It encodes CASSPRALTGELFF.

This sequence joins TRBV14 and TRBJ2-3; possibly TRBD1 for D (7 bases). V lost 7 bases and J lost 0, with 14 bases in between. CDR1 SGHDN and CDR2 FVKESK come from the germline V gene. The CDR3 has 15 residues. CDR3 coding DNA: TGTGCCAGCACCCCCAGGGGGACTAGCACAGATACGCAGTATTTT. Amino acids: CASTPRGTSTDTQYF. The full variable domain, completed using reference TRBV14 and TRBJ2-3, is EAGVTQFPSHSVIEKGQTVTLRCDPISGHDNLYWYRRVMGKEIKFLLHFVKESKQDESGMPNNRFLAERTGGTYSTLKVQPAELEDSGVYFCASTPRGTSTDTQYFGPGTRLTVL.

The V and J genes are TRBV30 and TRBJ1-5; D remains ambiguous. CDR3 size: 14 residues. Germline V gives CDR1 GTSNPN, CDR2 SVGIG (reference sequence). Trimming shortened V by 4 bases and J by 0 bases, and 10 bases separated the two germline ends. The CDR3 loop is CAWTLTHSNQPQHF. In DNA form, the CDR3 reads TGTGCCTGGACTCTGACACATAGCAATCAGCCCCAGCATTTT.

This chain links TRBV7-3 with TRBJ2-2; 10 positions match TRBD1. V gave up 0 bases and J gave up 4 bases; unmatched junction bases: 5. Germline V gene sequence: CDR1 SGHTA, CDR2 FQGTGA. This CDR3 spans 17 amino acids. CDR3 sequence: CASSLTGDRGRTGELFF. CDR3 coding DNA: TGTGCCAGCAGCTTAACGGGGGACAGGGGTCGCACCGGGGAGCTGTTTTTT.

As regards this clone: The sample contains more than one DNA sequence encoding this CDR3. V usage is TRBV28 and J usage is TRBJ1-2, with unresolved D. CDR1 is MDHEN, CDR2 SYDVKM, per germline. Deletions cut 2 bases from V and 4 bases from J, with 8 bases between. The CDR3 is made up of 13 amino acids. CDR3 sequence: CASSLRGRYGYTF. The CDR3 DNA is TGTGCCAGCAGTTTAAGAGGGCGCTATGGCTACACCTTC.

The genes are TRBV7-3 and TRBJ2-5; TRBD2 matches at 7 bases. The CDR3 consists of 15 residues. From germline, CDR1 is SGHTA and CDR2 FQGTGA. V was clipped by 5 bases and J by 5 bases; unmatched bases: 11. Written as DNA, the CDR3 is TGTGCCAGCAGCCCAACCTTAGCGGGCGCGGAGACCCAGTACTTC. Encoded protein: CASSPTLAGAETQYF.

This chain joins TRBV21-1 and TRBJ1-5; the table's D call, TRBD1, has no DNA check behind it. TRBV21-1 is deemed a pseudogene. The CDR3 contains 15 residues. The CDR3 nucleotides are TGTGCCAGTGAGCAGGGCGTAGAGGGCAATCAGCCCCAGCATTTT. Amino acids: CASEQGVEGNQPQHF.

The V and J genes are TRBV18 and TRBJ2-7; the match to TRBD2 covers 8 bases. CDR3 size: 15 residues. CDR1 and CDR2 from the germline V gene are KGHSH and LQKENI. Trimming at V came to 3 bases and at J to 6 bases, leaving 10 bases not matched to a gene. The CDR3 protein is CASSPGSGSSGEQYF. CDR3 sequence (DNA): TGTGCCAGCTCACCCGGCAGCGGGAGCTCGGGCGAGCAGTACTTC.

This chain uses TRBV5-1 with TRBJ2-7; 11 bases fit TRBD2. Unmatched junction bases numbered 10, after V lost 4 bases and J lost 4 bases. The CDR3 is 16 amino acids. Germline V gene lookup returns CDR1 SGHRS and CDR2 YFSETQ. The CDR3 sequence: CASSRSGTSGGYEQYF. The CDR3, as DNA: TGCGCCAGCAGCCGCTCCGGGACTAGCGGTGGGTACGAGCAGTACTTC.

A few counts support this clone. This chain uses TRBV7-9 with TRBJ2-1; 7 nucleotides agree with TRBD2. V was pared by 5 bases and J by 9 bases, with 7 bases of the junction left unmatched. Germline CDR1 and CDR2: SEHNR and FQNEAQ (reference sequence). This CDR3 spans 13 amino acids. For the CDR3, the DNA is TGTGCCAGCAGCAGCGGGGTGGACGCTGAGCAGTTCTTC. Its translation: CASSSGVDAEQFF. Full variable domain (outside the CDR3, taken from reference TRBV7-9 and TRBJ2-1): DTGVSQNPRHKITKRGQNVTFRCDPISEHNRLYWYRQTLGQGPEFLTYFQNEAQLEKSRLLSDRFSAERPKGSFSTLEIQRTEQGDSAMYLCASSSGVDAEQFFGPGTRLTVL.

The V call is TRBV7-2, the J call TRBJ2-3, with a possible D match to TRBD1 (5 bases). The CDR3 contains 14 residues. Germline assignment: CDR1 SGHTA and CDR2 FQGNSA. Trimming removed 1 base at V and 6 bases at J, with 11 bases between. CDR3 protein: CASSLVRVGDTQYF. CDR3 coding DNA: TGTGCCAGCAGCTTAGTCAGGGTTGGGGATACGCAGTATTTT.

There are a few counts of this clone. This chain connects TRBV7-8 to TRBJ1-1; TRBD1 is a possible D gene (6 bases). V lost 0 bases and J lost 8, with 10 bases in between. Looked up from germline, CDR1 is SGHVS and CDR2 is FQNEAQ. CDR3 length: 13 amino acids. In DNA, the CDR3 is TGTGCCAGCAGCTTAGCGGGGGCTCGGGAAGCTTTCTTT. Its protein product is CASSLAGAREAFF.

This clone has more than one count but fewer than ten. The rearrangement joins TRBV28 to TRBJ2-3; 9 nucleotides match TRBD1. V was pared by 4 bases and J by 8 bases, with 10 bases of the junction left unmatched. Germline V CDR1 and CDR2: MDHEN, SYDVKM. CDR3 length: 15 residues. CDR3 nucleotide sequence: TGTGCCAGCAGTTATCAAGACAGGGGGGTTGGTACGCAGTATTTT. Protein sequence: CASSYQDRGVGTQYF.

The rearrangement joins TRBV25-1 to TRBJ2-7, with TRBD1 matching over 10 bases. With V trimmed by 7 bases and J by 1 base, 7 bases remained unmatched. CDR3 size: 15 residues. In germline, CDR1 is MGHDK, CDR2 SYGVNS. The CDR3 nucleotides read TGTGCCAGCACCCCCGGGACAGGGGTATCCTACGAGCAGTACTTC. Translating gives CASTPGTGVSYEQYF.

This clone has just a few counts. The gene calls are TRBV4-1 and TRBJ1-1; 11 bases match TRBD1. The CDR3 consists of 17 residues. Germline-derived CDR1 and CDR2 are MGHRA and YSYEKL. J was trimmed by 1 base and V by 4 bases; bases with no gene match: 8. CDR3 region: CASSPWTGGAWNTEAFF. The DNA of the CDR3 is TGCGCCAGCAGCCCCTGGACAGGGGGCGCGTGGAACACTGAAGCTTTCTTT.

V and J are TRBV5-4 and TRBJ2-6; TRBD2 might be the D (6 bases). Germline V gene data show CDR1 as SGHNT and CDR2 as YYREEE (reference sequence). The CDR3 sequence is 16 residues long. V lost 4 bases and J lost 4, with 15 bases in between. In DNA, the CDR3 is TGTGCCAGCAGCCCCCGGAGGGTCTCGGGGGCCAACGTCCTGACTTTC. The encoded protein is CASSPRRVSGANVLTF.

The V gene is TRBV6-2 or TRBV6-3, the J gene TRBJ2-7; maybe TRBD2 (5 bases). CDR3 length: 16 amino acids. Germline-derived CDR1 and CDR2 are MNHEY and SVGEGT. Between the trimmed V and J ends, which lost 6 bases and 2 bases, there was a span of 20 bases. Here the CDR3 reads CASSPAGLARPYEQYF. CDR3 in DNA: TGTGCCAGCAGCCCAGCCGGGCTAGCACGCCCCTACGAGCAGTACTTC.

The V gene is TRBV5-4, the J gene TRBJ2-2, with D unclear. V lost 2 bases and J lost 8, with 7 bases in between. The CDR3 has 12 amino acids. Germline CDR1 is SGHNT and CDR2 is YYREEE (reference sequence). CDR3 in amino acids: CASSFSLGELFF. The CDR3 DNA follows: TGTGCCAGCAGCTTCTCCCTGGGGGAGCTGTTTTTT.

This chain links TRBV6-5 with TRBJ1-2, with D perhaps TRBD1 (6 bases). V lost 7 bases and J lost 1, with 10 bases in between. Germline V CDR1 and CDR2: MNHEY, SVGAGI. CDR3 length: 13 amino acids. The CDR3: CASTEQGNYGYTF. CDR3 nucleotides: TGTGCCAGCACCGAACAGGGTAACTATGGCTACACCTTC.

The J gene is TRBJ2-2, the V gene TRBV19, with 8 bases that match TRBD2. Trimming took 3 bases from V and 1 from J; bases not matched to a gene: 4. In germline, CDR1 is LNHDA, CDR2 SQIVND (reference sequence). This CDR3 is 16 amino acids long. In DNA, the CDR3 is TGTGCCAGTAGTATCGGGAGGGGTAGGAACACCGGGGAGCTGTTTTTT. Protein: CASSIGRGRNTGELFF.

The chain links TRBV28 to TRBJ1-5; possibly TRBD1 for D (5 bases). CDR3 size: 12 residues. The V end was cut by 7 bases, the J end by 13 bases, with 17 bases between. The germline CDR1 and CDR2 sequences are MDHEN and SYDVKM. The CDR3 region has the DNA TGTGCCAGCACCGATCAGAGACAGACACAGCATTTT. It is translated as CASTDQRQTQHF.

The chain carries TRBV3-1 (or the pseudogene TRBV3-2) and TRBJ2-7, with a weak D call TRBD2 (6 bases). Germline CDR1 LGHDT, CDR2 YNNKEL (reference sequence). Trimming cost V 8 bases and J 7 bases, with 24 bases left between them. This CDR3 contains 15 residues. CDR3 amino acids: CASGDGGTELGEQYF. The CDR3 DNA reads as TGTGCCAGCGGGGATGGCGGGACGGAGCTGGGGGAGCAGTACTTC.

The chain joins TRBV30 to TRBJ1-2; 8 bases agree with TRBD1. In germline, CDR1 is GTSNPN, CDR2 SVGIG (reference sequence). This CDR3 has 12 amino acids. Here the CDR3 reads CALTGGGYGYTF. The CDR3 DNA reads TGTGCTTTAACAGGGGGGGGCTATGGCTACACCTTC.

The chain combines TRBV27 with TRBJ2-5; 7 nucleotides align to TRBD1. The CDR3 is 14 residues long. V lost 5 bases to trimming and J lost 5 bases; unmatched junction nucleotides: 8. Germline V CDR1 and CDR2: MNHEY, SMNVEV (reference sequence). The CDR3 protein is CASSLTGVVETQYF. In nucleotides, the CDR3 is TGTGCCAGCAGTCTAACAGGGGTTGTGGAGACCCAGTACTTC.

This clone was observed once. The V and J genes are TRBV5-1 and TRBJ1-1, with D unclear. Looked up from germline, CDR1 is SGHRS and CDR2 is YFSETQ. Trimming removed 3 bases at V and 1 base at J, with 10 bases between. There are 14 residues in the CDR3. CDR3 loop: CASSYEVKNTEAFF. CDR3 DNA sequence: TGCGCCAGCAGCTATGAGGTTAAGAACACTGAAGCTTTCTTT.